The present T cell receptor (beta chain) was sequenced within a study of T cell responses to AZD1222 COVID-19 vaccine (dated by TCRdb to the early 2020s). At the level of the whole study: Because spike-specific TCR depth and breadth did not differ between the two schedules, AZD1222 recipients who got a second dose at roughly 4 weeks were pooled with those who got a second dose at roughly 12 weeks. Trial participants were enrolled into age subgroups of 18-55, 56-69 and 70-plus years, which contained roughly 140, 27 and 60 TCR-sequenced participants, respectively. A total of over 230 trial participants underwent TCR sequencing, of whom about 200 had received two doses of AZD1222 and 26 had received two doses of the MenACWY control vaccine. What the study reported, not specific to this receptor: After two AZD1222 doses, both the breadth and the depth of spike-specific TCRs were significantly higher than at day 0 and than in MenACWY recipients. Because no day 14 peak-response samples were available, repertoires were characterized only after the peak T cell response. Most participants were white British and females outnumbered males, and the authors suggested that clonal diversity may have been underestimated. Conclusions about previously exposed vaccinees are limited, since just a handful of AZD1222 recipients were seropositive for SARS-CoV-2 at baseline. Reportedly, close to half of the unique spike-specific TCRs recognized epitopes lying outside the regions that are mutated in the B.1.351 and B.1.1.7 variants. In the small 56-69-year group, the increase in depth fell short of significance, most likely because of low power. The vaccine-associated CD4 TCRs covered the entire spike protein, and the dominant responses fell in regions 160-218 and 743-854.

The CDR3 starts with the cysteine, ends with the phenylalanine, and has 16 residues. Of the read, only the CDR3 DNA is kept; its 48 bases are in frame from base 1. Reading the germline V gene gives CDR1 MNHEY and CDR2 SVGAGI. At the junction V is shortened by 6 bases and J by 0 bases; bases outside the gene matches: 9. In regard to this clone: What this receptor recognizes is not known. There are no base qualities to consult, and no much larger clone falls within one base.

The CDR3 regions of human TCRbeta chains were analyzed by immunosequencing. In the paper's pipeline: Repertoire TCRs were matched against a reference library of SARS-CoV-2-specific TCRs generated with the MIRA antigen-specificity platform. Breadth meant the fraction of unique TCRs that were SARS-CoV-2-associated, whereas depth meant the fraction of total T cells that were SARS-CoV-2-associated. Using the MIRA data, each spike-specific TCR was mapped to the spike region that the TCR reacts to and placed in a CD4 or CD8 class. Log10-transformed breadth and depth values were compared by one-way ANOVA with Sidak's multiple comparisons tests. As stored in TCRdb, this immuneACCESS dataset retains in-frame rearrangements with V and J assigned. A fraction of the clones does not appear; measured against another copy, unresolved V genes explain less than half of the discrepancy, and the remainder lacks a known reason. That table supplies the V and J calls and clone size; D and trimming were determined from the DNA. This sample is represented by 100,000 to 130,000 clones; roughly nine tenths of them were singletons. The biggest ten clones account for about 7% of the sample.

The intended sense of this specimen's time point label: baseline before first vaccination. Vaccinee samples were obtained from the UK trials COV001 and COV002, which included a single-blind randomized controlled phase 2/3 trial of AZD1222 (ChAdOx1 nCoV-19) in healthy adults. For TCRbeta chain sequencing, PBMC samples were collected from trial participants at day 0 and at day 28 after the second dose. The clonotype originates from an adult in good health. The source material was peripheral blood, sampled on day 0 of AZD1222 vaccination. The rearranged segments are TRBV6-5 and TRBJ2-3, and TRBD1 matches 7 of the central bases. The encoded CDR3 is CASSYQRGPSTDTQYF. The sequence in DNA is TGTGCCAGCAGCTACCAGAGGGGGCCGAGCACAGATACGCAGTATTTT.